This T cell receptor beta chain was sequenced for a study of T cell responses to AZD1222 COVID-19 vaccine. Study-wide points: Elevations in Spike-specific TCR breadth and depth followed administration of two AZD1222 doses. A mostly white British donor set with more females was recruited, and clonal diversity was possibly underestimated. The study reported that nearly half of spike-specific TCRs target unmutated variant regions.

Repertoires were generated with immunoSEQ multiplex PCR, while TCRdb's copy carries only in-frame clones and drops some. The sample has about 77,000 clones; more than 90% are singletons. This clone was picked up one time. Its specificity is not known. This sequence was found in an adult who received the AZD1222 COVID-19 vaccine. Material: peripheral blood, obtained 28 days after the second AZD1222 dose.

The CDR3 nucleotides read TGTGCCAGCAGCGTAGCGGGGACAGGGGGCGACGAGCAGTACTTC. This encodes CASSVAGTGGDEQYF. This chain links TRBV9 with TRBJ2-7, with 12 bases lining up with TRBD1. This CDR3 comprises 15 residues. The germline V gene encodes CDR1 SGDLS and CDR2 YYNGEE. Trimming at V came to 0 bases and at J to 5 bases, leaving 3 bases not matched to a gene.